This TCR beta chain came from a study of blood T cell repertoires in COVID-19. Study at large: From T cells, B-cell-depleted T cells, or PBMCs came the material, which was cDNA or gDNA.

Germline CDR1 is MNHNY and CDR2 is SVGAGI (reference sequence). The V and J ends lost 5 bases and 0 bases, in that order; junction bases with no gene match: 11. This CDR3 spans 18 amino acids. Measured with immunoSEQ multiplex PCR; TCRdb has only the in-frame clones, and not every one. This sample has 290,000 or so clones, with roughly 87% found just once. This receptor was obtained from a man between 18 and 35 years old with active or convalescent COVID-19. The rearrangement uses TRBV6-6 and TRBJ2-3; 10 nucleotides align to TRBD1. The sequencing sample was made of peripheral blood. The CDR3 here is CASSLAGTGVASTDTQYF. The DNA for the CDR3 is TGTGCCAGCAGTCTGGCCGGGACAGGGGTCGCTAGCACAGATACGCAGTATTTT.